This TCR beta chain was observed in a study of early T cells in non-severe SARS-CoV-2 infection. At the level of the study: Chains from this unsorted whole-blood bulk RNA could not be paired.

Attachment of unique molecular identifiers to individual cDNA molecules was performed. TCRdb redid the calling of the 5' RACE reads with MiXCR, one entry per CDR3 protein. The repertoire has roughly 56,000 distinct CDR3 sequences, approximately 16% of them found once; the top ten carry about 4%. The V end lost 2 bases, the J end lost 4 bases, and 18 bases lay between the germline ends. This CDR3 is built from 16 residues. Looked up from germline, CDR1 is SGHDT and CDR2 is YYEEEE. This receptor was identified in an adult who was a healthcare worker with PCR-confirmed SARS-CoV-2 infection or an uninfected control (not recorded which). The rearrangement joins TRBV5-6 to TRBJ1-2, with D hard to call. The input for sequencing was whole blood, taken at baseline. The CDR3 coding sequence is TGTGCCAGCAGCTTCACCGGGGTGGGGAAGTCCTATGGCTACACCTTC. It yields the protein CASSFTGVGKSYGYTF.